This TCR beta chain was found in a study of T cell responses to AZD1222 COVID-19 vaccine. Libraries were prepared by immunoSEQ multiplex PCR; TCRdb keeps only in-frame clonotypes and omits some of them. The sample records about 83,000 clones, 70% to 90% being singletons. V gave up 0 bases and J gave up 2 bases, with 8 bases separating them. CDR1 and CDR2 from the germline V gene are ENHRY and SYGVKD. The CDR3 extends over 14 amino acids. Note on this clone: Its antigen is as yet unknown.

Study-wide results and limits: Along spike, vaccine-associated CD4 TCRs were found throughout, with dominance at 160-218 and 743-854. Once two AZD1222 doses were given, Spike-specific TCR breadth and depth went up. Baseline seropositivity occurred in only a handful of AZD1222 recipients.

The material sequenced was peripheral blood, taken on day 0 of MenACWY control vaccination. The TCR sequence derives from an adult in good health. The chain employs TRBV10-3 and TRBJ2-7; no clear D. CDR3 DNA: TGTGCCATCAGTGAGTCCCAAGGGCCCTACGAGCAGTACTTC. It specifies CAISESQGPYEQYF.